This T cell receptor beta chain came from a study of regulatory T cells in long-lasting Graves disease. Notes on the study in general: Clonotypes that were public and shared totalled approximately 2,800 in persistent patients versus 966 in new patients.

Regarding time point: newly diagnosed GD, antithyroid drugs for less than 3 months. After RNA was extracted from PBMCs, the TCR library was made from it. Construction of the TCR beta libraries employed iRepertoire HTBI primers in conjunction with Arm-PCR of CDR3 regions. Authors' methods: Identification yielded some 60 TRBV and around 15 TRBJ segments across samples. TCRdb independently ran MiXCR on the multiplex PCR reads; one entry per CDR3 protein. The V and J calls were determined by TCRdb, not by the authors. Altogether about 440,000 distinct CDR3 sequences are present, about 16% being singletons, with the ten largest covering over 15%. The table lists this clonotype with many counts. Its antigen is not identified. These data were also filed under a second study, of T cells in Graves' hyperthyroidism and ophthalmopathy.

The origin of this receptor is a young woman with Graves disease. The material sequenced was peripheral blood mononuclear cells (PBMCs), taken at new diagnosis, from a patient treated with antithyroid drugs.

CDR3 amino acids: CATSGDRGQPQHF. The DNA of the CDR3 is TGTGCCACCAGTGGTGACAGGGGTCAGCCCCAGCATTTT. The chain carries TRBV24-1 and TRBJ1-5, with 8 bases that match TRBD1. Germline loops: CDR1 KGHDR, CDR2 SFDVKD. The CDR3 length is 13 residues. The ends lost 5 bases at V and 6 bases at J; junction bases unmatched: 2.